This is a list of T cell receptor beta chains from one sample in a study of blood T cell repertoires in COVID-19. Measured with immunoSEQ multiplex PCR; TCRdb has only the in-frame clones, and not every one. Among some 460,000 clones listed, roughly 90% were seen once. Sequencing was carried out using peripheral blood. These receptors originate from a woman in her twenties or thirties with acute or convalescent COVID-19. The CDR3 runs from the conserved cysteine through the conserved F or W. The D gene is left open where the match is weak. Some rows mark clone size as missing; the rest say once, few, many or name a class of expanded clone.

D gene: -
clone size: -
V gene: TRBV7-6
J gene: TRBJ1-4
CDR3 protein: CASSAYRDNNEKLFF
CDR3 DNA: TGTGCCAGCAGCGCCTACAGAGATAATAATGAAAAACTGTTTTTT

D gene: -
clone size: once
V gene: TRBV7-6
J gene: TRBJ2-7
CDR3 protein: CASSLGSVSSYEQYF
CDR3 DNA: TGTGCCAGCAGCTTAGGGTCCGTGAGCTCCTACGAGCAGTACTTC

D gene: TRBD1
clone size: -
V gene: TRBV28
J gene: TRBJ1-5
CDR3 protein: CASTPGDSYSNQPQHF
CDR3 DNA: TGTGCCAGCACCCCCGGGGACAGTTATAGCAATCAGCCCCAGCATTTT

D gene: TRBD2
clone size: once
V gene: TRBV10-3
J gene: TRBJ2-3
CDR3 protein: CAISGTSGTDTQYF
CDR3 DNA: TGTGCCATCAGTGGGACTAGCGGAACAGATACGCAGTATTTT

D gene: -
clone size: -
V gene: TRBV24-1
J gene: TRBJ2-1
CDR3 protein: CATALRQRKNEQFF
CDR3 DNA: TGTGCCACCGCCTTACGACAGAGAAAAAATGAGCAGTTCTTC

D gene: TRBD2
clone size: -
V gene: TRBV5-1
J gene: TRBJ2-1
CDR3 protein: CASSLLAGGPGEQFF
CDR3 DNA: TGCGCCAGCAGCTTACTAGCGGGGGGGCCAGGAGAGCAGTTCTTC

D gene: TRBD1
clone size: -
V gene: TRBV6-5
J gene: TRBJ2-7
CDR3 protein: CASSYNQGDRRKYF
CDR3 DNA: TGTGCCAGCAGTTATAATCAGGGGGATAGGAGGAAGTACTTC

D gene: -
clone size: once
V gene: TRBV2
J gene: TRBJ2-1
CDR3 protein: CASRVTMYNEQFF
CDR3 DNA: TGTGCCAGCAGAGTGACTATGTACAATGAGCAGTTCTTC

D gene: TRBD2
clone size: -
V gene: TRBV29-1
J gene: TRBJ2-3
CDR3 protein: CSASGGSTDTQYF
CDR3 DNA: TGCAGCGCTAGCGGGGGAAGCACAGATACGCAGTATTTT

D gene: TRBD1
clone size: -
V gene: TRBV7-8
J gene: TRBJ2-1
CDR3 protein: CASSFQGALKNEQFF
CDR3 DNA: TGTGCCAGCAGCTTTCAGGGGGCTTTAAAAAATGAGCAGTTCTTC

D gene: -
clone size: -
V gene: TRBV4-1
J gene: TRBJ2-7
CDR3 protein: CASSLRADGYEQYF
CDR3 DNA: TGCGCCAGCAGCCTCAGGGCTGATGGTTACGAGCAGTACTTC

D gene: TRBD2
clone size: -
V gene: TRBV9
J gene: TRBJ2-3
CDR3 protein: CASSVRGTSGGPSTDTQYF
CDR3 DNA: TGTGCCAGCAGCGTAAGAGGGACTAGCGGGGGTCCTAGCACAGATACGCAGTATTTT

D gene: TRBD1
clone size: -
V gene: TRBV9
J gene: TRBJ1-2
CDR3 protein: CASSGNQGVYGYTF
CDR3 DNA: TGTGCCAGCAGCGGGAACCAGGGGGTCTATGGCTACACCTTC

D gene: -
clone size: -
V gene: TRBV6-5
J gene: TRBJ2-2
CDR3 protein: CASSLGAGTGELFF
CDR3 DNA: TGTGCCAGCAGTCTGGGGGCGGGCACCGGGGAGCTGTTTTTT

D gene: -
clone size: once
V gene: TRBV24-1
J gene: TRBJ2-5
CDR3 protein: CATSDSSKGGQTQYF
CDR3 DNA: TGTGCCACCAGTGATTCCTCCAAGGGGGGGCAGACCCAGTACTTC

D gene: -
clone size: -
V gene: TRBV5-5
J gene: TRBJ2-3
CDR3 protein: CASSLAGGSFGTDTQYF
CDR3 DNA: TGTGCCAGCAGCTTGGCCGGAGGGTCCTTCGGTACAGATACGCAGTATTTT

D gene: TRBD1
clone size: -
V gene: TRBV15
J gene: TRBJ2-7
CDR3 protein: CATSRETGVYEQYF
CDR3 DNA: TGTGCCACCAGCAGAGAAACAGGGGTCTACGAGCAGTACTTC

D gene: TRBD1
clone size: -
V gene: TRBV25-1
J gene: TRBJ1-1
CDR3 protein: CASSEDRGYTEAFF
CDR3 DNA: TGTGCCAGCAGTGAAGACAGGGGGTACACTGAAGCTTTCTTT

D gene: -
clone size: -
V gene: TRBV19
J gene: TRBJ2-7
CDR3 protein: CASSQGFRASEQYF
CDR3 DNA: TGTGCCAGTAGCCAGGGATTTCGGGCGTCCGAGCAGTACTTC

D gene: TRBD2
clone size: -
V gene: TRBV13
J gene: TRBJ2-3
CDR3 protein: CASSLGFNGLAGGQHTDTQYF
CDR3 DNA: TGTGCCAGCAGCTTAGGCTTTAACGGACTAGCGGGGGGACAACACACAGATACGCAGTATTTT

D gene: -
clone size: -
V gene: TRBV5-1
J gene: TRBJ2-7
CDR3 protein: CASSLRQGYEQYF
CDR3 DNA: TGCGCCAGCAGCTTGCGGCAGGGATACGAGCAGTACTTC

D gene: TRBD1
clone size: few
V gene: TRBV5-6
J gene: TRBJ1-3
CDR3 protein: CASSFGTGYGNTIYF
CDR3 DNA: TGTGCCAGCAGCTTTGGGACAGGGTATGGAAACACCATATATTTT

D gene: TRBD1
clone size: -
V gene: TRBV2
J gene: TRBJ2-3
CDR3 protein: CASMGDRSTDTQYF
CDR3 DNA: TGTGCCAGCATGGGGGACAGAAGCACAGATACGCAGTATTTT

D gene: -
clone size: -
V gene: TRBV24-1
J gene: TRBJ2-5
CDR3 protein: CATSKPPSVTQYF
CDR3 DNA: TGTGCCACCAGTAAACCCCCTTCGGTGACCCAGTACTTC

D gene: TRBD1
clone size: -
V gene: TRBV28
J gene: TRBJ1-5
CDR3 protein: CASRRGGPNQPQHF
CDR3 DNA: TGTGCCAGCAGGCGAGGGGGCCCCAATCAGCCCCAGCATTTT

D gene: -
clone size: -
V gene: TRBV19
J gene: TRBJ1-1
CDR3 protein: CASSGGRFGNTEAFF
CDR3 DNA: TGTGCCAGTAGTGGGGGGAGATTCGGTAACACTGAAGCTTTCTTT

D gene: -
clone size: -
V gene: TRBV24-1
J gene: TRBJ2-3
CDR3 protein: CATSDPSYTDTQYF
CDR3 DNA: TGTGCCACCAGTGACCCATCCTACACAGATACGCAGTATTTT

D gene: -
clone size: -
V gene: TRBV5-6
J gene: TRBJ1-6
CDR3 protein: CASSTTNYYNSPLHF
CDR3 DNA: TGTGCCAGCAGCACCACAAACTACTATAATTCACCCCTCCACTTT

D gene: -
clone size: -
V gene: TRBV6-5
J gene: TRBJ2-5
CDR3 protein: CASRRTLGETQYF
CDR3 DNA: TGTGCCAGCAGACGGACATTAGGCGAGACCCAGTACTTC

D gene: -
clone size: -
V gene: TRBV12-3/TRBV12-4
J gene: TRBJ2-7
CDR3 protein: CASSLLGAEQYF
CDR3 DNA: TGTGCCAGCAGCCTCCTAGGGGCCGAGCAGTACTTC

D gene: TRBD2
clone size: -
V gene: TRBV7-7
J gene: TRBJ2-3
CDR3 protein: CASSPIAGGELMTQYF
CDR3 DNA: TGTGCCAGCAGCCCTATAGCGGGGGGGGAGCTTATGACGCAGTATTTT

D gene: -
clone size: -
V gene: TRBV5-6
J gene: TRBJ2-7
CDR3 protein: CASNKPATGTYEQYF
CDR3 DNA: TGTGCCAGCAACAAGCCCGCGACCGGGACCTACGAGCAGTACTTC

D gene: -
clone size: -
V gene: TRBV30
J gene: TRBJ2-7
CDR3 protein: CAWSRTYEQYF
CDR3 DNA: TGTGCCTGGAGCCGTACCTACGAGCAGTACTTC

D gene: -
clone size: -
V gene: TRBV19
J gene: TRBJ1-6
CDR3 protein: CASSSGSSYNSPLHF
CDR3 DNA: TGTGCCAGTAGTTCGGGGAGCTCCTATAATTCACCCCTCCACTTT

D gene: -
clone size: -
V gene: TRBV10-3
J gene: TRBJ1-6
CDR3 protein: CAISGRQGIHNSPLHF
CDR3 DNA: TGTGCCATCAGTGGTCGGCAGGGAATTCATAATTCACCCCTCCACTTT

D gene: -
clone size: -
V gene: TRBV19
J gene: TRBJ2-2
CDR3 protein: CASMRSPTTGELFF
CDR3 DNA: TGTGCCAGTATGAGGTCGCCGACCACCGGGGAGCTGTTTTTT

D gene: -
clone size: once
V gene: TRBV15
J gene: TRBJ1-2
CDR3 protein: CATSRDGGGGYTF
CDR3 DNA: TGTGCCACCAGCAGAGACGGGGGAGGCGGCTACACCTTC

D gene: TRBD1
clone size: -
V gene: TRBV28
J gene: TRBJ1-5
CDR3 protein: CASSPPGGIEQPQHF
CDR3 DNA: TGTGCCAGCAGTCCTCCAGGGGGCATCGAACAGCCCCAGCATTTT

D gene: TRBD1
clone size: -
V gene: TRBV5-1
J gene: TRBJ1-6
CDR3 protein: CASRRTGDNSPLHF
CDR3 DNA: TGCGCCAGCAGACGGACAGGGGATAATTCACCCCTCCACTTT

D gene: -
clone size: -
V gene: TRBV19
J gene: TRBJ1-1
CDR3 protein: CASSIRHSNTEAFF
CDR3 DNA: TGTGCCAGTAGTATAAGACACTCGAACACTGAAGCTTTCTTT

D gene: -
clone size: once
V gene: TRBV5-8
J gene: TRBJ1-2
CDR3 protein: CASSFPYSAF
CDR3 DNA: TGTGCCAGCAGCTTCCCGTACTCCGCCTTC

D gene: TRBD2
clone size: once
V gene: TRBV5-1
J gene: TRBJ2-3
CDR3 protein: CASGGGSAGALNTQYF
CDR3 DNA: TGCGCCAGCGGAGGAGGGTCAGCGGGGGCGCTGAATACGCAGTATTTT

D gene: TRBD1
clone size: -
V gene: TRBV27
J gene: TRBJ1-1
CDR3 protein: CASKEGAYLWNTEAFF
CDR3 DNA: TGTGCCAGCAAGGAGGGGGCCTATCTTTGGAACACTGAAGCTTTCTTT

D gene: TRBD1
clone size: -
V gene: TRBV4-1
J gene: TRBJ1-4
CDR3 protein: CASSQTGVWEKLFF
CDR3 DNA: TGCGCCAGCAGCCAGACAGGGGTTTGGGAAAAACTGTTTTTT

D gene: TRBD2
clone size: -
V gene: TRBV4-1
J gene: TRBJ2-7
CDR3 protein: CASSQASGGGRDEQYF
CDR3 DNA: TGCGCCAGCAGCCAAGCATCAGGCGGGGGGAGAGACGAGCAGTACTTC

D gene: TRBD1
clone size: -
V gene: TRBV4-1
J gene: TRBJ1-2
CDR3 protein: CASRPGTGGGYTF
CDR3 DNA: TGCGCCAGCAGGCCTGGGACAGGGGGAGGCTACACCTTC

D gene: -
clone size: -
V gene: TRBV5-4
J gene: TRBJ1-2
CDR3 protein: CASSSPSPSNYGYTF
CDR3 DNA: TGTGCCAGCAGCTCGCCTTCCCCCAGTAACTATGGCTACACCTTC

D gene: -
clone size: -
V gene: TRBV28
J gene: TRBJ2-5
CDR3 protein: CASSLGGGETQYF
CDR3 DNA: TGTGCCAGCAGTTTAGGGGGGGGCGAGACCCAGTACTTC

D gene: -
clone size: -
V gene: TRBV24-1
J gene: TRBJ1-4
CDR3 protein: CATSDYREGDEKLFF
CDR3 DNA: TGTGCCACCAGTGATTACAGGGAGGGGGATGAAAAACTGTTTTTT

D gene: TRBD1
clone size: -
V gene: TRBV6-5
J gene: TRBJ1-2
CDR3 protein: CASRPTGGYSYGYTF
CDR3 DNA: TGTGCCAGCAGACCCACAGGGGGCTATAGCTATGGCTACACCTTC

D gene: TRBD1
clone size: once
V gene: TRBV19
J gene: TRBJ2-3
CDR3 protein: CASSMGTVGDTQYF
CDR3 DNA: TGTGCCAGTAGTATGGGGACAGTTGGGGATACGCAGTATTTT

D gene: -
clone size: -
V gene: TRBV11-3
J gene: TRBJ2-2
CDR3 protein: CASSPGWATGELFF
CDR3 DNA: TGTGCCAGCAGCCCGGGATGGGCCACCGGGGAGCTGTTTTTT

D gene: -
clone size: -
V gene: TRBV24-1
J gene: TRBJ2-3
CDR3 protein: CATSDFSVSTDTQYF
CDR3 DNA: TGTGCCACCAGTGATTTTTCGGTTAGCACAGATACGCAGTATTTT